This T cell receptor (beta chain) was found in a study of T cell clones after liver transplantation. Study context: Three of the eight recipients were HCV-positive; the rest had non-autoimmune, non-viral transplant indications. The study, taken as a whole, reports: Circulating graft-donor-reactive CD4 TCRbeta sequences fell significantly post-transplant in most of the 8 subjects. Migration into the graft, not deletion, may explain lost graft donor-reactive T cells.

This clone was observed a single time. The target antigen is unknown. Using immunoSEQ multiplex PCR, the repertoire was profiled, and TCRdb retains in-frame clones only, with some absent. Of about 15,000 clones listed, roughly 84% were seen once; the top ten hold 28%. J gave up 3 bases and V 0 bases, and 3 bases lay outside the gene matches. The germline V gene encodes CDR1 LGHNA and CDR2 YNFKEQ. CDR3 length: 15 amino acids. Specimen: CD8+ T cells from blood, collected around 48 months after liver transplant. The chain couples TRBV4-2 to TRBJ2-7, with 9 positions matching TRBD1. The sequence was collected from a human patient who received a liver transplant. Some T cells here may be from the graft donor. The CDR3 DNA is TGTGCCAGCAGCCAAGAGACAGGGGGGTTCTACGAGCAGTACTTC. It codes for CASSQETGGFYEQYF.